This entry lists 21 T cell receptor beta chains sequenced from one sample in a study of naive and memory T cell subsets. Both TRBC1 and TRBC2 were covered by a beta constant-region primer of two equimolar oligonucleotides. MiXCR, run by TCRdb on the UMI-ligation and nested PCR reads, gives a single entry per CDR3 protein. The sample has some 87,000 distinct CDR3 sequences, more than 6.5% seen once. Specimen: central memory CD4+ T cells from blood. Receptors were obtained from a human donor in good health.

This clonotype was detected only a few times. The rearrangement uses TRBV5-8 and TRBJ1-1, with D perhaps TRBD1 (5 bases). With 4 bases removed from V and 0 bases from J, the gap between germline ends came to 13 bases. The CDR3 length is 15 residues. CDR1 is SGHTS and CDR2 is YDEGEE in the germline V gene. The CDR3: CASSPLDILNTEAFF. CDR3 bases: TGTGCCAGCAGCCCTCTGGACATCCTGAACACTGAAGCTTTCTTT.

The chain links TRBV3-1 to TRBJ2-3; 7 bases line up with TRBD2. The CDR3 contains 18 residues. Germline V CDR1 and CDR2: LGHDT, YNNKEL (reference sequence). V shed 1 base and J 7 bases; nucleotides not matched to a gene: 17. The CDR3 loop reads CASSQGWEGANRWNTQYF. As DNA, the CDR3 is TGTGCCAGCAGCCAAGGTTGGGAGGGAGCCAACAGATGGAATACGCAGTATTTT.

Ten or more counts support this clonotype. The genes are TRBV7-2 and TRBJ2-7, with D maybe TRBD1 (7 bases). Trimming removed 3 bases at V and 2 bases at J, with 11 bases between. This CDR3 has 14 residues. Per the germline V gene, CDR1 is SGHTA and CDR2 is FQGNSA. The CDR3 region is CASSFGGQPYEQYF. CDR3 nucleotides: TGTGCCAGCAGCTTCGGGGGACAGCCCTACGAGCAGTACTTC.

This clonotype has a handful of counts. The CDR3 nucleotides read TGTGCCAGCAGCTTGGGAGGTTATGAAAAACTGTTTTTT. Protein sequence: CASSLGGYEKLFF. The rearrangement uses TRBV5-6 and TRBJ1-4; D not resolved. Trimming removed 0 bases from V and 6 bases from J, with 6 bases in between. This CDR3 contains 13 residues. Germline V lookup: CDR1 SGHDT, CDR2 YYEEEE.

In its sample, this clonotype was seen many times. This rearrangement joins TRBV24-1 to TRBJ2-3; 8 bases are a match to TRBD1. Trimming cost V 3 bases and J 6 bases; bases outside gene matches: 7. CDR1 is KGHDR and CDR2 is SFDVKD in the germline V gene. The CDR3 loop spans 15 amino acids. CDR3 DNA sequence: TGTGCCACCAGTGATCGGGACAGGACCCGGGATACGCAGTATTTT. This gives the protein CATSDRDRTRDTQYF.

There are many counts of this clonotype. This chain connects TRBV4-2 to TRBJ1-2; D possibly corresponds to TRBD1 (5 bases). The CDR3 loop spans 16 amino acids. Deletions cut 4 bases from V and 8 bases from J, with 23 bases between. The germline gives CDR1 LGHNA, CDR2 YNFKEQ. The CDR3 nucleotides read TGTGCCAGCAGCCGTGATGGGGCGTTACGGCCAGGCGGCTACACCTTC. It translates to CASSRDGALRPGGYTF.

The rearrangement links TRBV12-3 or TRBV12-4 to TRBJ1-5; D is unresolved. CDR3 length: 14 residues. The V and J ends lost 0 bases and 2 bases respectively, with 5 bases between them. The CDR3 nucleotides read TGTGCCAGCAGTTTAGCGCTCGGCAATCAGCCCCAGCATTTT. It specifies CASSLALGNQPQHF.

This clonotype has just a few counts. The chain joins TRBV11-3 to TRBJ2-1; 12 bases agree with TRBD2. The CDR3 runs to 17 residues. V shed 1 base, J shed 5 bases, and the junction held 6 bases outside the gene matches. The germline gives CDR1 SGHNT, CDR2 YENEEA. CDR3 in DNA: TGTGCCAGCAGCTTAGGTGGGGGACTAGCGGGCAACAATGAGCAGTTCTTC. Encoded protein: CASSLGGGLAGNNEQFF. The full variable domain, in which reference TRBV11-3 and TRBJ2-1 provide the parts outside the CDR3, is EAGVVQSPRYKIIEKKQPVAFWCNPISGHNTLYWYLQNLGQGPELLIRYENEEAVDDSQLPKDRFSAERLKGVDSTLKIQPAELGDSAVYLCASSLGGGLAGNNEQFFGPGTRLTVL.

In its sample, this clonotype ranks as medium-sized. The CDR3 DNA reads TGTGCCAGCAGCTTGGGACCGAATAATGAAAAACTGTTTTTT. It is translated as CASSLGPNNEKLFF. The chain combines TRBV7-2 with TRBJ1-4, with D possibly being TRBD1 (5 bases). Germline V gives CDR1 SGHTA, CDR2 FQGNSA. V lost 3 bases and J lost 4, with 9 bases in between. This CDR3 has 14 amino acids.

The V call is TRBV10-3, the J call TRBJ2-2; 8 bases match TRBD2. The germline CDR1 and CDR2 sequences are ENHRY and SYGVKD. This CDR3 has 16 residues. The junction had 8 bases not matched to a gene; V was cut back by 3 bases and J by 5 bases. The CDR3 is CAISDIGRAGTGELFF. The CDR3 nucleotides read TGTGCCATCAGTGACATCGGGAGGGCCGGAACCGGGGAGCTGTTTTTT.

Concerning this clonotype: A much more abundant neighbour one base away suggests this may be a read error. CDR3 loop: CASILQGAGSPLHF. DNA of the CDR3: TGTGCCAGCATCCTACAGGGGGCAGGCTCACCCCTCCACTTT. The chain couples TRBV28 to TRBJ1-6, with 9 positions matching TRBD1. CDR1 is MDHEN and CDR2 is SYDVKM in the germline V gene. CDR3 length: 14 amino acids. V lost 7 bases, J lost 10 bases, and 8 bases stayed unmatched.

This clonotype occurred many times. The V call is TRBV20-1, the J call TRBJ1-2; 10 bases agree with TRBD1. CDR1 and CDR2 (germline): DFQATT, SNEGSKA (reference sequence). V lost 2 bases and J lost 7; bases outside the gene matches: 10. The CDR3 contains 15 residues. CDR3 residues: CSARPQTGGASGYTF. In DNA, the CDR3 is TGCAGTGCTAGACCTCAGACAGGGGGCGCTTCTGGCTACACCTTC.

The chain links TRBV5-1 to TRBJ2-3; D not certain. Germline loops: CDR1 SGHRS, CDR2 YFSETQ. This CDR3 is 14 amino acids long. V was cut by 7 bases and J by 0 bases, with 12 bases left in between. Written as DNA, the CDR3 is TGCGCCAGCCAACCCTCTACTAGCACAGATACGCAGTATTTT. Protein product: CASQPSTSTDTQYF.

This clonotype was recorded a few times. This chain connects TRBV4-2 to TRBJ1-1, with D possibly matching TRBD1 (6 bases). Between the trimmed V and J ends, which lost 6 bases and 0 bases, there was a span of 14 bases. The germline CDR1 and CDR2 sequences are LGHNA and YNFKEQ. This CDR3 comprises 15 residues. The CDR3 DNA reads as TGTGCCAGCAGTCTGGACAGCGGTCTGAACACTGAAGCTTTCTTT. Translating gives CASSLDSGLNTEAFF.

The J gene is TRBJ1-2, the V gene TRBV20-1, with D possibly TRBD1 on 6 matching bases. Trimming took off 5 bases at V and 8 bases at J, with 18 bases between the two ends. The CDR3 has 13 amino acids. Germline values: CDR1 DFQATT, CDR2 SNEGSKA (reference sequence). CDR3: CSAPEQGSLGYTF. The CDR3 DNA follows: TGCAGTGCTCCCGAACAGGGATCGTTGGGCTACACCTTC.

This clonotype was found many times. The chain couples TRBV24-1 to TRBJ2-2, with unresolved D. CDR1 KGHDR and CDR2 SFDVKD come from the germline V gene. V was trimmed by 9 bases and J by 2 bases, leaving 6 bases between them. This CDR3 is 12 amino acids long. The CDR3 sequence: CATGPNTGELFF. The CDR3 region has the DNA TGTGCCACCGGCCCCAACACCGGGGAGCTGTTTTTT.

This clonotype was recorded a few times. The CDR3 region is CASRRGLDGSGGWRNQPQHF. The CDR3 DNA reads TGTGCCAGCAGAAGGGGCCTAGACGGCTCAGGGGGCTGGAGGAATCAGCCCCAGCATTTT. The rearrangement joins TRBV6-2 or TRBV6-3 to TRBJ1-5; 8 bases match TRBD1. V shed 6 bases, J shed 4 bases, and the junction held 23 bases outside the gene matches. The CDR3 consists of 20 residues. CDR1 and CDR2 from the germline V gene are MNHEY and SVGEGT.

This clonotype occurred many times. At one boundary the junction diverges from the germline segment, which might be a read error. The gene calls are TRBV7-8 and TRBJ2-1, with 12 bases identical to TRBD2. The CDR3 is made up of 16 amino acids. Germline lookup yields CDR1 SGHVS and CDR2 FQNEAQ. The chain's CDR3 is CASSLAGGPPYNEQFF. As DNA, the CDR3 is TGTGCCAGCAGCCTAGCGGGAGGGCCCCCCTACAATGAGCAGTTCTTC. The full variable domain, completed using reference TRBV7-8 and TRBJ2-1, is GAGVSQSPRYKVAKRGQDVALRCDPISGHVSLFWYQQALGQGPEFLTYFQNEAQLDKSGLPSDRFFAERPEGSVSTLKIQRTQQEDSAVYLCASSLAGGPPYNEQFFGPGTRLTVL.

The J gene is TRBJ2-2, the V gene TRBV12-3 or TRBV12-4, with no clear D. Between the trimmed V and J ends, which lost 3 bases and 2 bases, there was a span of 7 bases. The CDR3 extends over 14 amino acids. CDR3 coding DNA: TGTGCCAGCAGTTTTAGCATAAACACCGGGGAGCTGTTTTTT. This encodes CASSFSINTGELFF.

This clonotype was detected a few times. Written as DNA, the CDR3 is TGTGCCAGCAGTGAAGCGTACGGGACAGGGCACTACGAGCAGTACTTC. Protein: CASSEAYGTGHYEQYF. The chain links TRBV6-1 to TRBJ2-7, with TRBD1 matching 9 bases. Germline CDR1 is MNHNS and CDR2 is SASEGT. The CDR3 loop spans 16 amino acids. V trimming: 0 bases; J trimming: 3 bases; junction bases outside the gene matches: 6.

This clonotype was seen ten or more times. The chain recombines TRBV20-1 with TRBJ1-1; D is ambiguous. Per the germline V gene, CDR1 is DFQATT and CDR2 is SNEGSKA (reference sequence). The V gene lost 7 bases and the J gene lost 1 base, with 19 bases spanning the gap. The CDR3 runs 15 residues. This CDR3 is CSGRPAGRKNTEAFF. The CDR3 bases are TGCAGTGGAAGGCCCGCGGGCAGAAAGAACACTGAAGCTTTCTTT.